The clone carrying this TCR beta chain was seen only a few times. It was through 5'RACE template switching that TCR cDNA was made, with a universal primer site and UMIs added. TCRdb passed the 5' RACE reads through MiXCR, listing each CDR3 protein once. The repertoire has 250,000 to 300,000 distinct CDR3 sequences, roughly 5.6% of them found once; the top ten carry around 3.5%. This sample is drawn from a study of T cells after yellow fever vaccination. Looked up from germline, CDR1 is DFQATT and CDR2 is SNEGSKA (reference sequence). The CDR3 extends over 17 amino acids. Trimming left V 0 bases short and J 8 bases short, with 22 bases between.

The sample was CD4+ T cells sorted from PBMCs, taken on the day of the yellow fever booster vaccination. V and J are TRBV20-1 and TRBJ1-4, with unresolved D. The TCR was taken from a man between 18 and 35 years old who received the YFV17D yellow fever vaccine. CDR3 in DNA: TGCAGTGCTAGAGAGGCGAGTGGTGGCCGGTGGAGGGAAAAACTGTTTTTT. Amino acid sequence: CSAREASGGRWREKLFF.